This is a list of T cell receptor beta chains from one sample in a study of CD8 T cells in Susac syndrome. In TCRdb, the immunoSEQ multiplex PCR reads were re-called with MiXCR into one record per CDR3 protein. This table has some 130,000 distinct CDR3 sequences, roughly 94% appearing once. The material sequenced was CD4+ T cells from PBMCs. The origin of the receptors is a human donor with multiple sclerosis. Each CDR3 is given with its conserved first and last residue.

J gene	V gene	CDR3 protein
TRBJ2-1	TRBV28	CATQSSAYNEQFF
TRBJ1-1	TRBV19	CASSARQGANTEAFF
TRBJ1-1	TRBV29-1	CSVDDRRGAFF
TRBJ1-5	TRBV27	CASSSGESNQPQHF
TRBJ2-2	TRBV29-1	CSGGNTGELFF
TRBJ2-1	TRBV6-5	CASSTGREQFF
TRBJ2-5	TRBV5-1	CASSLGTSREETQYF
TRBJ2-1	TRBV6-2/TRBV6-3	CASSLYQREGPSSYNEQFF
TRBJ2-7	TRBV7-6	CASSLTTNEQYF
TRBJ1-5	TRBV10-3	CAISESGSAQPQHF